The 10 T cell receptor beta chains in this list originate from one sample, sequenced in a study of blood T cell repertoires in COVID-19. The assay was immunoSEQ multiplex PCR, and TCRdb's table has in-frame clones only and misses some. The repertoire has just under 80,000 clones, approximately 80% of them found once; the top ten carry approximately 33%. Sequencing used peripheral blood. Receptors originate from a woman in her 70s with acute or convalescent COVID-19.

This clone was detected a few times. The genes are TRBV5-1 and TRBJ2-1, with TRBD1 matching 9 bases. J lost 6 bases, V lost 4 bases, and 11 bases had no gene match. This CDR3 is built from 16 residues. Germline CDR1 SGHRS, CDR2 YFSETQ. As DNA, the CDR3 is TGCGCCAGCAGCCTTAGTACCGGGACAGGGATCAATGAGCAGTTCTTC. This codes for CASSLSTGTGINEQFF.

The chain joins TRBV4-1 to TRBJ2-4; D not certain. The germline gives CDR1 MGHRA, CDR2 YSYEKL. Deletions cut 3 bases from V and 0 bases from J, with 18 bases between. The CDR3 has 18 amino acids. This CDR3 reads CASSHAAPRQVAKNIQYF. CDR3 nucleotides: TGCGCCAGCAGCCACGCTGCACCGCGCCAGGTAGCCAAAAACATTCAGTACTTC.

The V call is TRBV2, the J call TRBJ1-1; 9 bases are a match to TRBD1. There are 14 residues in the CDR3. CDR1 is SNHLY and CDR2 is FYNNEI in the germline V gene. Trimming removed 8 bases from V and 1 base from J; junction bases left unmatched: 5. For the CDR3, the DNA is TGTGCCAGCCGTTACAGGGGGCAGAACACTGAAGCTTTCTTT. Translated: CASRYRGQNTEAFF.

V gene TRBV10-3 combines with J gene TRBJ1-2, with 7 bases aligning to TRBD1. CDR3 length equals 16 residues. Germline V gives CDR1 ENHRY, CDR2 SYGVKD. The V gene end was trimmed by 2 bases and the J gene end by 1 base; junction bases not matched to a gene: 7. In nucleotides, the CDR3 is TGTGCCATCAGTGAGGCGAGGGCAGGGGGTAACTATGGCTACACCTTC. Its translation: CAISEARAGGNYGYTF.

The CDR3: CASGQGAGSYNEQFF. CDR3 coding DNA: TGTGCCAGTGGACAAGGGGCCGGCTCCTACAATGAGCAGTTCTTC. This chain uses TRBV19 with TRBJ2-1; D possibly corresponds to TRBD1 (5 bases). The germline V and J ends were trimmed by 8 bases and 0 bases, with 14 bases remaining between them. The CDR3 sequence is 15 residues long. Germline CDR1 is LNHDA and CDR2 is SQIVND (reference sequence).

The CDR3 nucleotides are TGTGCCTGGGGGTATAGCGGGGGCTACACCTTC. Translating it yields CAWGYSGGYTF. The rearrangement joins TRBV30 to TRBJ1-2; no reliable D call. The CDR3 runs to 11 residues. Trimming took 5 bases from V and 8 from J, leaving 12 bases between them. Looked up from germline, CDR1 is GTSNPN and CDR2 is SVGIG (reference sequence).

The chain has TRBV7-9 and TRBJ2-7, with D possibly being TRBD2 (5 bases). Germline V lookup: CDR1 SEHNR, CDR2 FQNEAQ (reference sequence). The CDR3 contains 11 residues. V was shortened by 5 bases and J by 13 bases, with 15 bases between the two germline ends. This CDR3 reads CASSLGGTVYF. The DNA of the CDR3 is TGTGCCAGCAGCCTCGGAGGCACAGTTTACTTC. Filled out from reference TRBV7-9 and TRBJ2-7, the complete variable domain reads DTGVSQNPRHKITKRGQNVTFRCDPISEHNRLYWYRQTLGQGPEFLTYFQNEAQLEKSRLLSDRFSAERPKGSFSTLEIQRTEQGDSAMYLCASSLGGTVYFGPGTRLTVT.

The J gene is TRBJ1-1, the V gene TRBV5-6; 9 nucleotides agree with TRBD1. J gave up 0 bases and V 4 bases, and 7 bases lay outside the gene matches. The V gene's germline CDR1 is SGHDT and CDR2 YYEEEE. The CDR3 is 16 residues long. The CDR3 coding sequence is TGTGCCAGCAGCAAGAGGGACAGGGCGTTGAACACTGAAGCTTTCTTT. Protein: CASSKRDRALNTEAFF.

The table lists this clone with a count of one. J is TRBJ2-1 and V is TRBV30; TRBD2 might be the D (6 bases). Germline V lookup: CDR1 GTSNPN, CDR2 SVGIG (reference sequence). The CDR3 loop spans 16 amino acids. V lost 0 bases and J lost 4, with 16 bases in between. DNA for the CDR3: TGTGCCTGGAGTGTAACCCGGCGGGATCGATACAATGAGCAGTTCTTC. This translates into CAWSVTRRDRYNEQFF.

This clone was picked up one time. The CDR3 DNA reads as TGTGCCAGTAGTGTGACTAGCGGGGCCGGGGAGCTGTTTTTT. The encoded protein is CASSVTSGAGELFF. This chain joins TRBV19 and TRBJ2-2; 11 nucleotides agree with TRBD2. The J segment lost 6 bases and the V segment lost 5 bases, leaving 2 bases of the junction unmatched. Germline CDR1 reads LNHDA; CDR2 reads SQIVND (reference sequence). The CDR3 contains 14 residues.